This passage covers 2 T cell receptor beta chains from one sample sequenced in a study of T-cell memory formation after mild COVID-19. One entry per CDR3 protein, called by TCRdb with MiXCR from the 5' RACE reads. The top ten clones hold about an eighth of a sample with approximately 430,000 distinct CDR3 sequences, more than 20% of them seen once. The sample was PBMCs or a T cell subset sorted from them (not recorded which). The receptor set was obtained from an adult woman who had mild COVID-19 (a few samples of this study predate the infection). Cell type and time point are not known.

The CDR3 here is CASSRQDYGYTF. CDR3 coding DNA: TGTGCCAGCAGCCGTCAAGACTATGGCTACACCTTC. V is TRBV12-3 or TRBV12-4 and J is TRBJ1-2; D is unclear. CDR3 length: 12 residues. Between the trimmed V and J ends, which lost 6 bases and 3 bases, there was a span of 8 bases.

This chain links TRBV24-1 with TRBJ2-1; the D gene is possibly TRBD1 (5 bases). V shed 4 bases and J shed 8 bases, with 14 bases lying between them. This CDR3 comprises 14 residues. Per germline, CDR1 KGHDR and CDR2 SFDVKD. The CDR3 is CATSDPNLGDEQFF. The CDR3 coding sequence is TGTGCCACCAGTGACCCCAACTTAGGGGATGAGCAGTTCTTC.